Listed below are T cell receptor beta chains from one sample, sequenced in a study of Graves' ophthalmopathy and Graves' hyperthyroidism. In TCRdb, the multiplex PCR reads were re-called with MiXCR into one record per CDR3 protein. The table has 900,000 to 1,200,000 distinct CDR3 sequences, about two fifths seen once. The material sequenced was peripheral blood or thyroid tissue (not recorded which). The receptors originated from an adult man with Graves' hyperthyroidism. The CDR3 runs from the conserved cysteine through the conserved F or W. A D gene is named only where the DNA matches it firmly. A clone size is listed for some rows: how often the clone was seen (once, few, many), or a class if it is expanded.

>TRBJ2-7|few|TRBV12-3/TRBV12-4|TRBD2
CASSYSGPSYEQYF
TGTGCCAGCAGTTATAGCGGGCCCTCCTACGAGCAGTACTTC
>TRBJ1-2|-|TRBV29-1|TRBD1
CSMDRGYGYTF
TGCAGCATGGACAGGGGCTATGGCTACACCTTC
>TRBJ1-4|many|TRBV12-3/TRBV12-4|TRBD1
CASRSGTGVEKLFF
TGTGCCAGCAGATCCGGGACAGGGGTTGAAAAACTGTTTTTT
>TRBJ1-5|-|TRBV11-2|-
CASSLEAGRGHSNQPQHF
TGTGCCAGCAGCTTAGAGGCTGGCAGGGGCCATAGCAATCAGCCCCAGCATTTT
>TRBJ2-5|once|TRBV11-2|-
CASFIRETQYF
TGTGCCAGCTTTATCCGAGAGACCCAGTACTTC
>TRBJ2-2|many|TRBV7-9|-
CASSLTAVELFF
TGTGCCAGCAGCCTGACAGCCGTGGAGCTGTTTTTT
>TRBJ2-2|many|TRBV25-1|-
CASTSSGMGTGELFF
TGTGCCAGCACCAGTTCAGGGATGGGGACCGGGGAGCTGTTTTTT
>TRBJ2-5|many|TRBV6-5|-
CASSYRAGRQETQYF
TGTGCCAGCAGTTACAGGGCAGGGAGGCAAGAGACCCAGTACTTC
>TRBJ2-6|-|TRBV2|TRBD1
CASMPGQGHSGANVLTF
TGTGCCAGCATGCCGGGACAGGGTCACTCTGGGGCCAACGTCCTGACTTTC
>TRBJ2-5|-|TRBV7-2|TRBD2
CASSSREGTQYF
TGTGCCAGCAGCTCACGGGAGGGGACCCAGTACTTC
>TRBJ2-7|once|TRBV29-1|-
CSTQGGNEQYF
TGCAGCACCCAAGGGGGGAACGAGCAGTACTTC
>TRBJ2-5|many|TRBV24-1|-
CATSEGKVYQETQYF
TGTGCCACCAGTGAGGGGAAGGTGTACCAAGAGACCCAGTACTTC
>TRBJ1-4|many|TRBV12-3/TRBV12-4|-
CASSLVETNEKLFF
TGTGCCAGCAGTTTAGTTGAAACTAATGAAAAACTGTTTTTT
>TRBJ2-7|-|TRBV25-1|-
CASSARRVPTYEQYF
TGTGCCAGCAGCGCCCGACGGGTCCCCACCTACGAGCAGTACTTC
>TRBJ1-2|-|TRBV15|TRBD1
CATSSLSTGDGYTF
TGTGCCACCAGCAGCTTGTCGACAGGGGATGGCTACACCTTC
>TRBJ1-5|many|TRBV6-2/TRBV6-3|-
CASTQQFGQPQHF
TGTGCCAGTACCCAACAGTTTGGTCAGCCCCAGCATTTT
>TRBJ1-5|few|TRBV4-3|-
CASSQDLPGAQPQHF
TGCGCCAGCAGCCAAGATCTTCCAGGGGCTCAGCCCCAGCATTTT
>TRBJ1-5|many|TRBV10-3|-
CAIRGGDLNQPQHF
TGTGCCATCAGGGGGGGGGACCTAAATCAGCCCCAGCATTTT
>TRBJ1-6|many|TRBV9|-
CASSVASHNSPLHF
TGTGCCAGCAGCGTAGCTAGCCATAATTCACCCCTCCACTTT
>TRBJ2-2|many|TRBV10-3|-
CAIKISAPDTGELFF
TGTGCCATCAAGATTAGCGCCCCCGACACCGGGGAGCTGTTTTTT
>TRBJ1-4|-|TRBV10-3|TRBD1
CAISRDSSPLPDGEKLFF
TGTGCCATCAGCCGGGACAGCAGCCCTCTTCCGGATGGGGAAAAACTGTTTTTT
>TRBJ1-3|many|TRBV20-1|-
CSARDPLSGNTIYF
TGCAGTGCTAGAGATCCGCTCTCTGGAAACACCATATATTTT
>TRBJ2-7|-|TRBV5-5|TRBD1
CASSQGTDYTGEQYF
TGCGCCAGCAGCCAGGGGACAGATTACACCGGGGAGCAGTACTTC
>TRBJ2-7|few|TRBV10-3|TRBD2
CAISDGGRTVAWDRF
TGTGCCATCAGTGACGGCGGGAGAACGGTTGCGTGGGATCGCTTC
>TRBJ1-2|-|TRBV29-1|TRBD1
CSEPGTGPYGYTF
TGCAGCGAACCCGGGACAGGCCCCTATGGCTACACCTTC
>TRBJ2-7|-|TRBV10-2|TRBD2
CASSAGPDREVAGPYEQYF
TGTGCCAGCAGCGCCGGGCCGGATCGGGAGGTTGCCGGTCCCTACGAGCAGTACTTC
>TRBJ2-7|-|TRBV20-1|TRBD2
CSATLIAGDYEQYF
TGCAGTGCTACCTTGATAGCGGGGGACTACGAGCAGTACTTC
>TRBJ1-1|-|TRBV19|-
CASSMDSGGAGFSEAFF
TGTGCCAGTAGTATGGATTCCGGGGGCGCGGGGTTCTCTGAAGCTTTCTTT
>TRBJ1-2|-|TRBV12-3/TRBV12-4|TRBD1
CASIPGQLSVYGYTF
TGTGCCAGCATCCCGGGACAGCTGTCCGTCTATGGCTACACCTTC
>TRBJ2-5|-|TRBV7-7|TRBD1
CASSQTGPEETQYF
TGTGCTAGCAGCCAGACAGGGCCCGAAGAGACCCAGTACTTC
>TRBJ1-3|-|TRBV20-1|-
CSASKGRDTIYF
TGCAGTGCTAGCAAGGGGAGGGACACCATATATTTT
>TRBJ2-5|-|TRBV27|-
CASSLLKLGGLGTQYF
TGTGCCAGCAGTTTATTGAAACTAGGGGGGCTAGGGACCCAGTACTTC
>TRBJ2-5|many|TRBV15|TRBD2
CATSSGAGEETQYF
TGTGCCACCAGCAGCGGAGCGGGAGAGGAGACCCAGTACTTC
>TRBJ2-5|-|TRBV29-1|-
CSFADSQETQYF
TGCAGCTTTGCCGACAGCCAAGAGACCCAGTACTTC
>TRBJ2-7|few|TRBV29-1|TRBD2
CSTTSGTSYEQYF
TGCAGCACTACTAGCGGCACCTCCTACGAGCAGTACTTC
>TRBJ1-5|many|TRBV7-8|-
CASSLMWGVVQPQHF
TGTGCCAGCAGCTTAATGTGGGGGGTTGTTCAGCCCCAGCATTTT
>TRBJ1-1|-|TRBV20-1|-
CSADHPRGDAEAFF
TGTAGTGCAGACCACCCCAGGGGCGACGCTGAAGCTTTCTTT
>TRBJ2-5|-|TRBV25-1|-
CASSAKGQETQYF
TGTGCCAGCAGTGCTAAGGGCCAAGAGACCCAGTACTTC
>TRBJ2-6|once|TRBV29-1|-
CSVRTAGANVLTF
TGCAGCGTTCGGACAGCCGGGGCCAACGTCCTGACTTTC
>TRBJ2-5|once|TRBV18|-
CASSHRDNVVETQYF
TGTGCCAGCTCACACCGGGACAATGTAGTAGAGACCCAGTACTTC
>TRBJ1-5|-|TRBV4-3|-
CASSQARESGQPQHF
TGCGCCAGCAGCCAAGCGCGGGAGTCGGGTCAGCCCCAGCATTTT